One sample yielded the 10 T cell receptor beta chains listed below, sequenced in a study of shared clonotypes between healthy human individuals. The table came from immunoSEQ multiplex PCR; TCRdb's copy has only in-frame clones and leaves some out. The sample lists around 2.3 million clones; approximately 96% were seen once. Sequenced: naive CD4+ T cells sorted from blood. The subset is: CD45RA+ positively selected. Receptors were obtained from a man younger than 35 in good health.

This chain uses TRBV5-4 with TRBJ2-3; D remains unclear. The CDR3 has 13 amino acids. From germline, CDR1 is SGHNT and CDR2 YYREEE (reference sequence). The germline V and J ends were trimmed by 4 bases and 4 bases, with 10 bases remaining between them. CDR3 sequence: CASSTISPDTQYF. Here the CDR3 DNA reads TGTGCCAGCAGCACCATATCTCCAGATACGCAGTATTTT.

The rearrangement links TRBV27 to TRBJ1-3, with unresolved D. The CDR3 length is 14 residues. Germline V gives CDR1 MNHEY, CDR2 SMNVEV (reference sequence). Trimming shortened V by 4 bases and J by 1 base, and 8 bases separated the two germline ends. CDR3 sequence (DNA): TGTGCCAGCAGTTCGATCCAGTCTGGAAACACCATATATTTT. It encodes CASSSIQSGNTIYF.

This rearrangement joins TRBV10-3 to TRBJ2-7; 7 bases fit TRBD2. The CDR3 sequence is 13 residues long. Trimming removed 7 bases from V and 5 bases from J; junction bases left unmatched: 8. CDR1 and CDR2 from the germline V gene are ENHRY and SYGVKD. CDR3 sequence reads: CAITPGGTHEQYF. CDR3 nucleotide sequence: TGTGCCATCACCCCGGGGGGTACCCACGAGCAGTACTTC.

For the CDR3, the DNA is TGCGCCAGCAGTGAGTGGAATGAGCAGTTCTTC. Its translation: CASSEWNEQFF. This chain links TRBV10-2 with TRBJ2-1; no definite D call. V was shortened by 1 base and J by 7 bases, with 2 bases between the two germline ends. The germline gives CDR1 WSHSY, CDR2 SAAADI. The CDR3 contains 11 residues.

This clone was recorded once. This rearrangement joins TRBV2 to TRBJ1-1; perhaps TRBD1 as D (5 bases). The V and J ends lost 4 bases and 8 bases respectively, with 17 bases between them. CDR3 size: 14 residues. The germline CDR1 and CDR2 sequences are SNHLY and FYNNEI. CDR3 residues: CASSGDGAPGEAFF. CDR3 nucleotides: TGTGCCAGCAGTGGGGACGGCGCCCCCGGGGAAGCTTTCTTT.

The chain combines TRBV7-2 with TRBJ2-2; D possibly corresponds to TRBD2 (6 bases). This CDR3 has 15 residues. V dropped 2 bases and J dropped 1 base, with 8 bases sitting between them. Looked up from germline, CDR1 is SGHTA and CDR2 is FQGNSA. CDR3 amino acids: CASSLWGENTGELFF. The CDR3 DNA reads as TGTGCCAGCAGCTTATGGGGGGAGAACACCGGGGAGCTGTTTTTT.

The count of this clone is one. This rearrangement joins TRBV4-1 to TRBJ2-2; perhaps TRBD1 as D (5 bases). Germline V gene lookup returns CDR1 MGHRA and CDR2 YSYEKL. CDR3 length: 17 amino acids. V was pared by 1 base and J by 0 bases, with 12 bases between. CDR3 DNA: TGCGCCAGCAGCCAAGTCCCGTCCAGGGCGAACACCGGGGAGCTGTTTTTT. As protein: CASSQVPSRANTGELFF.

The gene calls are TRBV5-1 and TRBJ2-5, with TRBD2 matching over 12 bases. Germline loops: CDR1 SGHRS, CDR2 YFSETQ. The junction had 6 bases not matched to a gene; V was cut back by 4 bases and J by 5 bases. The CDR3 length is 15 residues. CDR3 nucleotide sequence: TGCGCCAGCAGCGCTGACGGACTAGCGGGGGAGACCCAGTACTTC. This sequence encodes CASSADGLAGETQYF. The full variable domain, with the rest looked up from reference TRBV5-1 and TRBJ2-5, is KAGVTQTPRYLIKTRGQQVTLSCSPISGHRSVSWYQQTPGQGLQFLFEYFSETQRNKGNFPGRFSGRQFSNSRSEMNVSTLELGDSALYLCASSADGLAGETQYFGPGTRLLVL.

The chain combines TRBV29-1 with TRBJ2-6; D is uncertain. V dropped 4 bases and J dropped 3 bases, with 13 bases sitting between them. Germline V lookup: CDR1 SQVTM, CDR2 ANQGSEA. The CDR3 sequence is 15 residues long. This chain's CDR3 is CSVGADTGGANVLTF. CDR3 coding DNA: TGCAGCGTTGGGGCCGACACCGGTGGGGCCAACGTCCTGACTTTC.

The CDR3 nucleotides are TGCAGCGCAGAGCGCTTACAGGGTTTCAATGAGCAGTTCTTC. It translates to CSAERLQGFNEQFF. This chain uses TRBV29-1 with TRBJ2-1; possible D gene TRBD1, 6 bases. Germline values: CDR1 SQVTM, CDR2 ANQGSEA. This CDR3 spans 14 amino acids. The V gene lost 7 bases and the J gene lost 6 bases, with 19 bases spanning the gap.